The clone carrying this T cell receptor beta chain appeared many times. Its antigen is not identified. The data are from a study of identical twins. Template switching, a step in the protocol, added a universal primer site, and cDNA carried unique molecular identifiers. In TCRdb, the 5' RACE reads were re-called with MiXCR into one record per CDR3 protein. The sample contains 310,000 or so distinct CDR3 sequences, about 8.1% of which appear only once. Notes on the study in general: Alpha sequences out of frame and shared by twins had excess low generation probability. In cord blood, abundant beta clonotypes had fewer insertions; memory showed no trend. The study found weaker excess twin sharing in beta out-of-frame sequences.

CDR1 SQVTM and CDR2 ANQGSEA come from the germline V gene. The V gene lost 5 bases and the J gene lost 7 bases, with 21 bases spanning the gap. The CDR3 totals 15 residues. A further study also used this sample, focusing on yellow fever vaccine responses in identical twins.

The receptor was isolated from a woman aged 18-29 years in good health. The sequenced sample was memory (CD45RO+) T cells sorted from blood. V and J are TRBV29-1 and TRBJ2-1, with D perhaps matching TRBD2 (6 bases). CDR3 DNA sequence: TGCAGCGTTCACGGGACGGGGGACCTTTGGAATGAGCAGTTCTTC. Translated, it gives CSVHGTGDLWNEQFF.